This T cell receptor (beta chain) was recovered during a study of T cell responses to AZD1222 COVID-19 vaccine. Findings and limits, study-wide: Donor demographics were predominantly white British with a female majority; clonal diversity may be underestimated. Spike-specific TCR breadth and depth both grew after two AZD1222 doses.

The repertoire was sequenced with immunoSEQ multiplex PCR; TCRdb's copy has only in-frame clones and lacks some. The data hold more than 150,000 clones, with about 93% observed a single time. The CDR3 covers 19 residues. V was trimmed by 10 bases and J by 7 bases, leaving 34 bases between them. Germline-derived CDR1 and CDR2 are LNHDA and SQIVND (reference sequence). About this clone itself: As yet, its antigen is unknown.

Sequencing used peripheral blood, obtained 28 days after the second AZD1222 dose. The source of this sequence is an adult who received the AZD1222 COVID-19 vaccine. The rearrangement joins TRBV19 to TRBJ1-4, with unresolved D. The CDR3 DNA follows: TGTGCCACCTACCCCAGACCCATCAGCTGGGCCAGTTCGGGTGAAAAACTGTTTTTT. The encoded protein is CATYPRPISWASSGEKLFF.